The following is a T cell receptor (beta chain) sequence with its context. The antigen remains undetermined. RNA transcripts yielded amplified TCR beta CDR3 regions. The TCR CDR3 first-round RT-PCR relied on the HTBI primer set. TCRdb called the multiplex PCR reads again in MiXCR, with one record for every CDR3 protein. Of nearly 600,000 distinct CDR3 sequences detected, around 13% appear once; the ten largest clones hold 5.8%. This record belongs to a study of T cells in Graves' hyperthyroidism and ophthalmopathy. Study context: Peripheral blood draws took place at initial diagnosis, ahead of any treatment. Findings and limits, study-wide: Blood held most thyroid clonotypes expanded above 0.001 frequency.

The CDR3 runs to 14 residues. Trimming at V came to 0 bases and at J to 8 bases, leaving 4 bases not matched to a gene. CDR1 SGHDT and CDR2 YYEEEE come from the germline V gene. The chain joins TRBV5-6 to TRBJ2-2, with 7 positions matching TRBD2. This clonotype was sampled from a woman aged 30 to 39 with Graves' hyperthyroidism that later progressed to Graves' ophthalmopathy. Sequenced: blood. The CDR3 region is CASSLGGSEGELFF. The DNA of the CDR3 is TGTGCCAGCAGCTTGGGCGGGAGTGAAGGGGAGCTGTTTTTT.